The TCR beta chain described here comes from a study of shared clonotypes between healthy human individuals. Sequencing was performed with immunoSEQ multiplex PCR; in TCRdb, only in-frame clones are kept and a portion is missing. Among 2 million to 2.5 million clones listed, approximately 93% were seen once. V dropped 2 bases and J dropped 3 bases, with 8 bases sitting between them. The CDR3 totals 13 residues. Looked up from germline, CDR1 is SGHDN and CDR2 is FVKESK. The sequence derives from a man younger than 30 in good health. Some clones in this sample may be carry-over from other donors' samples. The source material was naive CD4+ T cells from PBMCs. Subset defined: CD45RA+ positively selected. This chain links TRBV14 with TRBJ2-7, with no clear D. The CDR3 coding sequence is TGTGCCAGCAGCCAATACTTAAACTACGAGCAGTACTTC. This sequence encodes CASSQYLNYEQYF.